The 23 T cell receptor beta chains given below trace back to one sample, sequenced in a study (dated by TCRdb to 2016 to 2017). Receptors were amplified or captured by RT-PCR. Sequencing relied on an Illumina MiSeq. TCRdb applied fastp at Q25 and MiXCR to the public reads, then kept only in-frame beta chains. Duplicate CDR3 protein sequences are folded into a single record with the most common DNA and genes. The sample table lists about 680,000 distinct CDR3 sequences, around 14% of them with a count of one. 3.6% of the sample is taken by the ten largest. Material: memory CD4+ T cells from blood. These receptors came from a female donor in good health, serving as a healthy control.

This clonotype was recorded a few times. The chain links TRBV20-1 to TRBJ1-1; 8 bases match TRBD1. The V and J ends lost 4 bases and 5 bases, in that order; junction bases with no gene match: 12. The CDR3 runs to 15 residues. Germline V gives CDR1 DFQATT, CDR2 SNEGSKA (reference sequence). The CDR3 DNA follows: TGCAGTGCTATCCCCCGGCAGGGGGCGGTTACTGAAGCTTTCTTT. This gives the protein CSAIPRQGAVTEAFF.

This clonotype was recorded at least ten times. CDR3 sequence reads: CASSLAAYTEAFF. The CDR3 bases are TGCGCCAGCAGCTTGGCGGCCTACACTGAAGCTTTCTTT. The J gene is TRBJ1-1, the V gene TRBV5-1; D not resolved. Deletions cut 0 bases from V and 3 bases from J, with 6 bases between. The CDR3 consists of 13 residues. The germline CDR1 and CDR2 sequences are SGHRS and YFSETQ.

This clonotype has a count of ten or more. The chain employs TRBV12-3 or TRBV12-4 and TRBJ1-5; D is possibly TRBD1 (5 bases). The CDR3 has 13 residues. Trimming took 3 bases from V and 7 from J, leaving 10 bases between them. Here the CDR3 DNA reads TGTGCCAGCAGTTTTATCGAGGGGCAGCCCCAGCATTTT. Protein: CASSFIEGQPQHF.

The J gene is TRBJ2-2, the V gene TRBV9; a weak D match, TRBD1 (6 bases). The V end was cut by 0 bases, the J end by 2 bases, with 17 bases between. The CDR3 consists of 18 residues. The germline CDR1 and CDR2 sequences are SGDLS and YYNGEE. The CDR3 bases are TGTGCCAGCAGCGTAGGATCCTTTACAGGGACCAACACCGGGGAGCTGTTTTTT. Its translation is CASSVGSFTGTNTGELFF.

This clonotype showed up many times. This chain joins TRBV20-1 and TRBJ2-1; 9 nucleotides agree with TRBD1. The V and J ends lost 5 bases and 5 bases, in that order; junction bases with no gene match: 13. Germline CDR1 reads DFQATT; CDR2 reads SNEGSKA (reference sequence). The CDR3 is 16 amino acids. The CDR3 loop is CSAPPGGQGRNNEQFF. The DNA of the CDR3 is TGCAGTGCTCCTCCGGGTGGACAGGGGAGGAACAATGAGCAGTTCTTC.

The genes are TRBV19 and TRBJ2-2, with D perhaps TRBD2 (6 bases). The CDR3 consists of 15 residues. V shed 9 bases and J shed 0 bases, with 14 bases lying between them. Germline V gene lookup returns CDR1 LNHDA and CDR2 SQIVND (reference sequence). The CDR3 spells CASTTGLTNTGELFF. In DNA, the CDR3 is TGTGCCAGCACTACCGGACTAACGAACACCGGGGAGCTGTTTTTT.

This clonotype has more than one count but fewer than ten. The V call is TRBV7-2, the J call TRBJ2-7, with TRBD2 matching over 8 bases. V lost 3 bases to trimming and J lost 5 bases; unmatched junction nucleotides: 6. Germline V CDR1 and CDR2: SGHTA, FQGNSA. The CDR3 spans 14 residues. The CDR3 protein is CASSFPGGGHEQYF. CDR3 nucleotide sequence: TGTGCCAGCAGCTTCCCCGGGGGGGGCCACGAGCAGTACTTC.

This clonotype occurred a few times. V and J are TRBV18 and TRBJ1-5; D may be TRBD1 (6 bases). The CDR3 runs to 17 residues. Trimming cost V 1 base and J 4 bases, with 17 bases left between them. Looked up from germline, CDR1 is KGHSH and CDR2 is LQKENI. This CDR3 reads CASSPQLGTGTNQPQHF. The CDR3 nucleotides read TGTGCCAGCTCACCACAACTGGGAACAGGGACTAATCAGCCCCAGCATTTT.

Many counts were recorded for this clonotype. The V gene is TRBV10-3, the J gene TRBJ2-3, with D perhaps assigned TRBD1 or TRBD2 (6 bases each). Trimming stripped 6 bases from V and 4 bases from J, with 17 bases between. This CDR3 has 15 residues. Germline-derived CDR1 and CDR2 are ENHRY and SYGVKD. CDR3 DNA: TGTGCCATCAGCTTCTCCGGGGGCGATGCAGATACGCAGTATTTT. It is translated as CAISFSGGDADTQYF.

This clonotype was observed at least ten times. At one of its ends the junction is not consistent with the germline gene, which may arise from a read error. The V call is TRBV29-1, the J call TRBJ2-7, with D unresolved. CDR1 is SQVTM, CDR2 ANQGSEA, per germline. The CDR3 is 11 amino acids. The DNA of the CDR3 is TGCAGCGTTAAAGATTCCTACGAGCAGTACTTC. It encodes CSVKDSYEQYF.

This clonotype was picked up a small number of times. The chain has TRBV12-3 or TRBV12-4 and TRBJ1-2, with D possibly TRBD1 on 5 matching bases. Trimming pared 6 bases from V and 4 bases from J, leaving 15 bases between. The CDR3 contains 14 residues. The CDR3 spells CASSPPAGPYGYTF. For the CDR3, the DNA is TGTGCCAGCAGCCCCCCGGCAGGGCCCTATGGCTACACCTTC.

This clonotype was detected only a few times. The chain combines TRBV13 with TRBJ2-1; TRBD2 matches 7 bases. Trimming cost V 4 bases and J 0 bases; bases outside gene matches: 9. CDR3 size: 17 residues. Per the germline V gene, CDR1 is PRHDT and CDR2 is FYEKMQ (reference sequence). The CDR3 nucleotides read TGTGCCAGCAGCTACCTACTAGCGCAGAGCTCCTACAATGAGCAGTTCTTC. Translation gives CASSYLLAQSSYNEQFF.

This clonotype has a count of ten or more. This chain links TRBV5-1 with TRBJ2-3; possibly TRBD2 for D (5 bases). The germline V and J ends were trimmed by 0 bases and 4 bases, with 12 bases remaining between them. CDR3 length: 15 amino acids. Per germline, CDR1 SGHRS and CDR2 YFSETQ. Written as DNA, the CDR3 is TGCGCCAGCAGCTTGGCCGGGGTCTACGCAGATACGCAGTATTTT. Translation gives CASSLAGVYADTQYF. Combining the CDR3 with reference TRBV5-1 and TRBJ2-3 gives the whole variable domain KAGVTQTPRYLIKTRGQQVTLSCSPISGHRSVSWYQQTPGQGLQFLFEYFSETQRNKGNFPGRFSGRQFSNSRSEMNVSTLELGDSALYLCASSLAGVYADTQYFGPGTRLTVL.

CDR3 amino acids: CASSYQGQYNEQFF. CDR3 in DNA: TGTGCCAGCAGTTACCAGGGACAGTACAATGAGCAGTTCTTC. The chain has TRBV6-2 or TRBV6-3 and TRBJ2-1; 7 positions match TRBD1. The CDR3 loop spans 14 amino acids. The germline gives CDR1 MNHEY, CDR2 SVGEGT. The ends lost 2 bases at V and 4 bases at J; junction bases unmatched: 2.

Only a few counts were recorded for this clonotype. The chain uses TRBV28 and TRBJ1-1; perhaps TRBD1 as D (5 bases). V was clipped by 4 bases and J by 4 bases, with 13 bases between them. The CDR3 contains 14 residues. CDR1 is MDHEN and CDR2 is SYDVKM in the germline V gene. The CDR3 here is CASSSPIGATEAFF. CDR3 nucleotides: TGTGCCAGCAGTTCCCCCATCGGGGCCACTGAAGCTTTCTTT.

This clonotype appeared a few times. This chain joins TRBV6-5 and TRBJ1-2; D unresolved. The V end was cut by 5 bases, the J end by 4 bases, with 11 bases between. CDR1 and CDR2 from the germline V gene are MNHEY and SVGAGI. The CDR3 is made up of 13 amino acids. The CDR3, as DNA: TGTGCCAGCAGTCCCCCTGGTGGCTATGGCTACACCTTC. This codes for CASSPPGGYGYTF.

This clonotype was observed at least ten times. The CDR3 is CASSRQGGDEQYF. In DNA, the CDR3 is TGTGCCAGCAGTCGTCAGGGAGGGGACGAGCAGTACTTC. This rearrangement joins TRBV6-2 or TRBV6-3 to TRBJ2-7; 7 bases line up with TRBD2. Germline CDR1 reads MNHEY; CDR2 reads SVGEGT. The junction had 6 bases not matched to a gene; V was cut back by 5 bases and J by 5 bases. CDR3 size: 13 residues.

This chain links TRBV7-2 with TRBJ2-5, with 10 bases identical to TRBD2. J was trimmed by 1 base and V by 4 bases; bases with no gene match: 3. The V gene's germline CDR1 is SGHTA and CDR2 FQGNSA. CDR3 size: 15 residues. CDR3 amino acids: CASSSQRGGQETQYF. Here the CDR3 DNA reads TGTGCCAGCAGCTCGCAGCGGGGGGGCCAAGAGACCCAGTACTTC.

There are a few counts of this clonotype. The chain uses TRBV28 and TRBJ2-5; TRBD2 matches 9 bases. V trimming: 11 bases; J trimming: 1 base; junction bases outside the gene matches: 5. The CDR3 loop spans 13 amino acids. The germline CDR1 and CDR2 sequences are MDHEN and SYDVKM. The CDR3 region has the DNA TGTGCCTGTGAGCGGGAGGCCCAAGAGACCCAGTACTTC. This translates into CACEREAQETQYF.

The CDR3, as DNA: TGTGCCAGCTCACAGACTGGTTCAGAGACCCAGTACTTC. Translation gives CASSQTGSETQYF. V gene TRBV18 combines with J gene TRBJ2-5; no clear D gene. Germline CDR1 and CDR2: KGHSH and LQKENI. The CDR3 contains 13 residues. Trimming pared 4 bases from V and 4 bases from J, leaving 10 bases between.

There are many counts of this clonotype. The chain employs TRBV6-5 and TRBJ1-2; perhaps TRBD1 as D (5 bases). Deletions cut 5 bases from V and 4 bases from J, with 20 bases between. Germline V gene lookup returns CDR1 MNHEY and CDR2 SVGAGI. The CDR3 length is 16 residues. CDR3 nucleotide sequence: TGTGCCAGCAGTCTTCAGCCACAGCGGGGCGGCTATGGCTACACCTTC. Translation: CASSLQPQRGGYGYTF.

This clonotype showed up many times. The chain couples TRBV24-1 to TRBJ2-7; maybe TRBD1 (6 bases). V was shortened by 2 bases and J by 0 bases, with 10 bases between the two germline ends. CDR1 and CDR2 from the germline V gene are KGHDR and SFDVKD. The CDR3 runs 15 residues. CDR3 protein: CATSDYRDDSYEQYF. The DNA of the CDR3 is TGTGCCACCAGTGATTACAGGGACGACTCCTACGAGCAGTACTTC.

A few counts support this clonotype. The J gene is TRBJ2-5, the V gene TRBV6-6; 12 nucleotides match TRBD2. Trimming removed 2 bases from V and 5 bases from J; junction bases left unmatched: 18. The CDR3 loop spans 20 amino acids. The germline gives CDR1 MNHNY, CDR2 SVGAGI (reference sequence). The CDR3 nucleotides read TGTGCCAGCAGTTACCTACGGACTTTTATTCTAGCGGGGGGGGAGGAGACCCAGTACTTC. As protein: CASSYLRTFILAGGEETQYF.